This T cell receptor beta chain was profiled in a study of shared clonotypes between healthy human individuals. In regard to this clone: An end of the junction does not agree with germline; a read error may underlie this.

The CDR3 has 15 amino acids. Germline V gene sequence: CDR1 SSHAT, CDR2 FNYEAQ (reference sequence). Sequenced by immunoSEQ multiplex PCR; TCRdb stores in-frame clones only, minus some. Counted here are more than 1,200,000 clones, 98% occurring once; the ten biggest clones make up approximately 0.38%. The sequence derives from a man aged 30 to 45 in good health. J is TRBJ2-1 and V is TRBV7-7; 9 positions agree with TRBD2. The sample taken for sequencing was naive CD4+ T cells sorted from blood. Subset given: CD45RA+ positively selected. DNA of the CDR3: TGTGCTAGCAGCTCGGATAAGGTTAGCGGGAGTAAGCAGTTCTTC. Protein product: CASSSDKVSGSKQFF.